This T cell receptor (beta chain) was sequenced in a study of technical replicates of blood from a few donors. The CDR3 covers 14 residues. Germline lookup yields CDR1 SGDLS and CDR2 YYNGEE. Trimming took off 1 base at V and 8 bases at J, with 13 bases between the two ends. Assay used: immunoSEQ multiplex PCR; TCRdb lists only in-frame clones, some missing. In the table there are roughly 92,000 clones, around 95% of which are singletons. The chain employs TRBV9 and TRBJ2-1, with D possibly being TRBD1 (7 bases). Sequenced input: T cells isolated from PBMCs. The TCR sequence derives from a human donor in good health. The CDR3 here is CASSVYGGGDEQFF. In DNA, the CDR3 is TGTGCCAGCAGCGTATACGGAGGGGGCGATGAGCAGTTCTTC.